This T cell receptor beta chain was recorded in a study of monozygotic twins with inflammatory bowel disease. Donors each contributed one blood sample measuring 2 to 2.5 ml. TCRalpha and TCRbeta cDNA went through two nested PCRs of approximately 16 and 10 cycles. For each CDR3 protein, TCRdb gives one entry from its re-call of the 5' RACE reads, without DNA. The sample shows 210,000 or so distinct CDR3 sequences, and roughly 8% sits with its ten largest clones. This CDR3 region has 18 residues. CDR1 ENHRY and CDR2 SYGVKD come from the germline V gene. Study-level findings and limits: Immunosuppressive treatment differences may have increased patient repertoire variability.

In regard to this clonotype: Its target is not known.

The clonotype originates from a human donor with ulcerative colitis or Crohn's disease, or a healthy co-twin of an affected twin (not recorded which). The V call is TRBV10-3, the J call TRBJ2-2; TCRdb returns TRBD2, unconfirmable since there is no DNA. The sequencing input was blood. CDR3 loop: CAISSGLSGHTNTGELFF.